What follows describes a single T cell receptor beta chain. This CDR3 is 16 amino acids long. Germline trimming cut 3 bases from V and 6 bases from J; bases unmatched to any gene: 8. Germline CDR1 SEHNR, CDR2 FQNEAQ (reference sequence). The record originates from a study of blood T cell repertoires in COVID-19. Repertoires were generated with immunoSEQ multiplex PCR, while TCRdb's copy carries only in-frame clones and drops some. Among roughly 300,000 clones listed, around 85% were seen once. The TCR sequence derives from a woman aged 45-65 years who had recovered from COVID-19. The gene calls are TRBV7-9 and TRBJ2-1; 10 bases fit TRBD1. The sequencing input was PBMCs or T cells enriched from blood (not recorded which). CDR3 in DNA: TGTGCCAGCAGCTTTGCCGGGACAGGGGCGGTCAATGAGCAGTTCTTC. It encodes CASSFAGTGAVNEQFF. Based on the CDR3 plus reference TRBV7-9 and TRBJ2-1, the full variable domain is DTGVSQNPRHKITKRGQNVTFRCDPISEHNRLYWYRQTLGQGPEFLTYFQNEAQLEKSRLLSDRFSAERPKGSFSTLEIQRTEQGDSAMYLCASSFAGTGAVNEQFFGPGTRLTVL.